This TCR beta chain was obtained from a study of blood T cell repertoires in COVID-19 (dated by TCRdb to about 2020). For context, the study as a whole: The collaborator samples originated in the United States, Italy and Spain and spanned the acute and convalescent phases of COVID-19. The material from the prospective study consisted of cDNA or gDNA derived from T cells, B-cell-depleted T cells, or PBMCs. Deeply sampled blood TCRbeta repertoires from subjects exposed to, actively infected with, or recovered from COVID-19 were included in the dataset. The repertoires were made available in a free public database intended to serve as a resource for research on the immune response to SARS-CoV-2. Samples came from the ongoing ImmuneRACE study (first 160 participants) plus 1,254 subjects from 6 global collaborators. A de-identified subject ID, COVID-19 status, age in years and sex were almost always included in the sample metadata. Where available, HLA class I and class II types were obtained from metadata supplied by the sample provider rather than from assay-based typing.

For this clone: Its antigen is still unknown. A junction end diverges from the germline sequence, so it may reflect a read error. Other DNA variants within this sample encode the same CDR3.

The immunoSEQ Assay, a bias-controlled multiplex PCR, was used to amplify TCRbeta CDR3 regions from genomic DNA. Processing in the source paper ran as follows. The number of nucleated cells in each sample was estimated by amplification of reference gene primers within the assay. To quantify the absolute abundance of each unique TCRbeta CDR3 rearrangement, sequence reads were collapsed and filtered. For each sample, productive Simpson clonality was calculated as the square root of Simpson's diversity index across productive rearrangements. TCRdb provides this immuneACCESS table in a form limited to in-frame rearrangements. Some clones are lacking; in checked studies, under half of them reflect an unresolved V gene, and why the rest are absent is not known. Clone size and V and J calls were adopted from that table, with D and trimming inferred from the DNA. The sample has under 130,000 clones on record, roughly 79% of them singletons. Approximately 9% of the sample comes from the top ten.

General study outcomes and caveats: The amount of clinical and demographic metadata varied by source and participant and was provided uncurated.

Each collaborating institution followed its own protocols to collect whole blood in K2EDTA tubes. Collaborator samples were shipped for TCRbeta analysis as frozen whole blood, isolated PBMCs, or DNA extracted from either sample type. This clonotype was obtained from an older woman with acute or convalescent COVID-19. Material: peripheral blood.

The base sequence is TGTGCCAGTAGTTCGAACAGGGTAGGGAACACCGAAGCTTTCTTT. Its product reads: CASSSNRVGNTEAFF. The V and J segments used are TRBV19 and TRBJ1-1, with a tentative D gene TRBD1 over 6 matching bases. Spanning cysteine to phenylalanine, the CDR3 consists of 15 amino acids. CDR3 DNA only is kept here, 45 bases in frame from base 1. The germline V gene (reference sequence) sets CDR1 to LNHDA and CDR2 to SQIVND.